This T cell receptor beta chain originates from a study of blood T cell repertoires in COVID-19 (dated by TCRdb to 2018 to 2021). Notes on the research overall: The collaborator samples originated in the United States, Italy and Spain and spanned the acute and convalescent phases of COVID-19. The dataset comprised deeply sampled blood TCRbeta repertoires from subjects exposed to, actively infected with, or recovered from COVID-19. The prospective study material was composed of cDNA or gDNA derived from T cells, B-cell-depleted T cells, or PBMCs. A freely available public database, intended as a resource for researchers studying the immune response to SARS-CoV-2, is where the repertoires were released. The samples were drawn from the first 160 participants of the ongoing ImmuneRACE study and from about 1,200 subjects provided by 6 global collaborators. Where available, HLA class I and class II types were taken from metadata supplied by the sample provider and were not determined by assay-based typing. Nearly every sample came with metadata listing a de-identified subject ID, COVID-19 status, age in years and sex. General findings and caveats noted by the study authors: How much clinical and demographic metadata was included differed by source and by participant, and the metadata was provided uncurated.

TCRbeta CDR3 regions were amplified from genomic DNA by means of the immunoSEQ Assay, a bias-controlled multiplex PCR. In the paper's pipeline: The number of nucleated cells in each sample was estimated by amplification of reference gene primers within the assay. To quantify the absolute abundance of each unique TCRbeta CDR3 rearrangement, sequence reads were collapsed and filtered. Productive Simpson clonality was computed per sample as the square root of Simpson's diversity index over productive rearrangements. Sourced from immuneACCESS, this table was stored by TCRdb with only in-frame sequences that have V and J called. A share of the clones is absent; for the studies checked, an unresolved V gene accounts for under half, and the remainder has no known explanation. Clone size and the V and J calls come from that table; the DNA yielded D and trimming. The sample table records around 310,000 clones; 80% to 90% of these occur just once. The top ten clones comprise about 5% of the sample.

A word on this clone: There is no known antigen for this receptor. Compared with germline, one end of the junction differs, possibly owing to a read error.

In the prospective study, participants were about 18 to 95 years old, resided in about two dozen geographic areas of the United States, and were enrolled through a virtual design. Cohort assignment in the prospective study relied on participant-reported clinical history from a screening survey and a study questionnaire. For ImmuneRACE Cohort 3, a participant was defined as recovered based on two consecutive negative NP/OP PCR tests, clearance by a healthcare professional, or resolution of symptoms. Mobile phlebotomists in the prospective study collected whole blood, serum and a nasopharyngeal or oropharyngeal swab from every participant. Prospective study participants could optionally give additional blood draws and questionnaires over an approximately 2-month period. Before DNA extraction, blood samples from the prospective study were shipped at room temperature or frozen. From cysteine to phenylalanine, the CDR3 is 12 amino acids long. CDR3 DNA is the only sequence kept; it has 36 bases, read in frame from the first base. The germline V gene encodes CDR1 MNHEY and CDR2 SMNVEV (reference sequence).

This chain joins TRBV27 to TRBJ1-2; the D segment could be TRBD1, given 5 matching bases. This receptor was taken from a man aged 30-40 years who had recovered from COVID-19. Sample: PBMCs or T cells enriched from blood (not recorded which). The nucleotide sequence is TGTGCCAGCAGTTCCGACTTACATGACAGTTCCTTC. This translates into CASSSDLHDSSF.